This T cell receptor beta chain originates from a study of beta chain features in type 1 diabetes. Study-wide results and caveats: When VDJ junctions were examined, type 1 diabetes patients showed fewer insertions and more deletions. Compared with healthy donors, patients appeared to share more similar naive, central memory and regulatory TCRB repertoires.

The sample holds a few counts of this clone. Its target is unknown. The CDR3 runs to 15 residues. The J segment lost 2 bases and the V segment lost 9 bases, leaving 12 bases of the junction unmatched. CDR1 is SGHRS and CDR2 is YFSETQ in the germline V gene. Of the isolated RNA, all was reverse transcribed, and so the sequenced material was expressed TCRB transcripts. Assay used: immunoSEQ multiplex PCR; TCRdb lists only in-frame clones, some missing. The table includes over 350,000 clones, less than 15% detected once. The TCR was taken from a woman aged 18-29 years in good health. The chain has TRBV5-1 and TRBJ2-5; TRBD1 agrees at 8 bases. Sample: naive CD4+ T cells from blood. This CDR3 reads CATRQTGAMQETQYF. Written as DNA, the CDR3 is TGCGCCACCCGCCAGACAGGGGCGATGCAAGAGACCCAGTACTTC.